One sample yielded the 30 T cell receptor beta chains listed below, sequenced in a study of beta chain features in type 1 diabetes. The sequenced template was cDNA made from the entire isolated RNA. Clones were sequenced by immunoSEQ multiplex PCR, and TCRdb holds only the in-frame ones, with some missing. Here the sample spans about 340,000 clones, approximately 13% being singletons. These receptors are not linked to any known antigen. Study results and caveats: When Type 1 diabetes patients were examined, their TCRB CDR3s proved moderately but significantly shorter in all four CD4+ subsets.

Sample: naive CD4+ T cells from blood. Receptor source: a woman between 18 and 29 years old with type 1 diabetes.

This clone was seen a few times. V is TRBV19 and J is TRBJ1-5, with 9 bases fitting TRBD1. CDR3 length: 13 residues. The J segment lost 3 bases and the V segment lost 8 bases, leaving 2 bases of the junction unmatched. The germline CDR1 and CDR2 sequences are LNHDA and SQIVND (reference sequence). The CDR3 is CASGTGINQPQHF. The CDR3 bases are TGTGCCAGTGGGACAGGGATCAATCAGCCCCAGCATTTT.

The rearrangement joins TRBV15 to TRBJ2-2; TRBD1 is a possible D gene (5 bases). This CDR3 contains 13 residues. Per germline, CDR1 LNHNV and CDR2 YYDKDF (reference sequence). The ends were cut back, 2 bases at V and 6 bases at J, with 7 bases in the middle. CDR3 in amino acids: CATSRQGPGELFF. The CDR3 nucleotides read TGTGCCACCAGCAGACAGGGCCCCGGGGAGCTGTTTTTT.

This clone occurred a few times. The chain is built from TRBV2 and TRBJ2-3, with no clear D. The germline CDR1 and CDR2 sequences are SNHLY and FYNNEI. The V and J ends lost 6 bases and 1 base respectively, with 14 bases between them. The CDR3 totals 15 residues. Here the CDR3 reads CASRVNGLGTDTQYF. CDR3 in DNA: TGTGCCAGCAGGGTTAACGGGTTGGGCACAGATACGCAGTATTTT.

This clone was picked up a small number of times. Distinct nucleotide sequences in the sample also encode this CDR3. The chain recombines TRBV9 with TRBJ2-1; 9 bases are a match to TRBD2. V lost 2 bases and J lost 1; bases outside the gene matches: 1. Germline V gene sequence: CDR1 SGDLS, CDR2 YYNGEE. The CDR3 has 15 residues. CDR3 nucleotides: TGTGCCAGCAGCGTTAGCGGGAGTTCCTACAATGAGCAGTTCTTC. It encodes CASSVSGSSYNEQFF.

The CDR3 bases are TGTGCCAGCAGCTTAGGCGACAGGGGGAAGACAGATACGCAGTATTTT. Encoded protein: CASSLGDRGKTDTQYF. The gene calls are TRBV11-3 and TRBJ2-3; 9 positions match TRBD1. Germline trimming cut 1 base from V and 3 bases from J; bases unmatched to any gene: 5. Germline V lookup: CDR1 SGHNT, CDR2 YENEEA. The CDR3 totals 16 residues.

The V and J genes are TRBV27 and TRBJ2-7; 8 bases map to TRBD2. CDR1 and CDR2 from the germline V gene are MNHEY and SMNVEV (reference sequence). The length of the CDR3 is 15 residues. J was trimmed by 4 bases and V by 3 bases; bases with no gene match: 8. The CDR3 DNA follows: TGTGCCAGCAGTTTCCGGACGGGAGGGCCTTACGAGCAGTACTTC. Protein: CASSFRTGGPYEQYF.

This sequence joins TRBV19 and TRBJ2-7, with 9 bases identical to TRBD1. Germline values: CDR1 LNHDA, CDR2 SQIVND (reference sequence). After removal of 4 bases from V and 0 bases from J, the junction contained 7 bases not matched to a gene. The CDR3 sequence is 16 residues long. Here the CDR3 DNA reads TGTGCCAGTAGTACGGCCGGGACAGGGTTCTCCTACGAGCAGTACTTC. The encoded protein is CASSTAGTGFSYEQYF.

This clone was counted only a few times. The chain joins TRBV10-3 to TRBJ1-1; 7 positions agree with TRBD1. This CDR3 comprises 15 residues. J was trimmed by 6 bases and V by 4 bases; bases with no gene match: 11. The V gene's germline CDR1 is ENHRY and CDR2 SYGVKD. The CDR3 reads CAISGGQVQWSEAFF. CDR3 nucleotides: TGTGCCATCAGTGGAGGACAGGTCCAATGGTCTGAAGCTTTCTTT.

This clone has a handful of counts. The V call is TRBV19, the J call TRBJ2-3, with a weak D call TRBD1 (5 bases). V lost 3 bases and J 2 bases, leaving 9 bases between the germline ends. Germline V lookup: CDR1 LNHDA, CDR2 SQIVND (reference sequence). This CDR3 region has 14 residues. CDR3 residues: CASSMRQNTDTQYF. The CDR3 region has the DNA TGTGCCAGTAGTATGCGACAGAACACAGATACGCAGTATTTT. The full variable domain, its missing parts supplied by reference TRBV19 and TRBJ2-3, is DGGITQSPKYLFRKEGQNVTLSCEQNLNHDAMYWYRQDPGQGLRLIYYSQIVNDFQKGDIAEGYSVSREKKESFPLTVTSAQKNPTAFYLCASSMRQNTDTQYFGPGTRLTVL.

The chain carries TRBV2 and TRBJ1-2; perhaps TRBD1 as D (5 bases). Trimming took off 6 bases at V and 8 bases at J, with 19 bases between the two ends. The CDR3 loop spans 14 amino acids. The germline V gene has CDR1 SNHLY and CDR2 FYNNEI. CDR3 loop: CASSTLGGTAGYTF. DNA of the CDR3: TGTGCCAGCAGCACCTTGGGGGGGACCGCCGGCTACACCTTC.

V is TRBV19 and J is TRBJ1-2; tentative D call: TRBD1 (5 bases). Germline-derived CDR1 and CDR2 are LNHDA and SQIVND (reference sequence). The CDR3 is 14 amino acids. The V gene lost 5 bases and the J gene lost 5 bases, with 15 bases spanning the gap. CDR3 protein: CASSPLQGGYGYTF. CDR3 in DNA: TGTGCCAGTAGTCCTCTCCAGGGAGGGTATGGCTACACCTTC.

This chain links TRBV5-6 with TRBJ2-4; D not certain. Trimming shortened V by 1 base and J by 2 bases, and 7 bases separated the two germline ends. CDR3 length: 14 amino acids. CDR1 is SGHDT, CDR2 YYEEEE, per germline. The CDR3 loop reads CASSLSVSKNIQYF. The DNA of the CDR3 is TGTGCCAGCAGCTTGTCGGTTTCCAAAAACATTCAGTACTTC.

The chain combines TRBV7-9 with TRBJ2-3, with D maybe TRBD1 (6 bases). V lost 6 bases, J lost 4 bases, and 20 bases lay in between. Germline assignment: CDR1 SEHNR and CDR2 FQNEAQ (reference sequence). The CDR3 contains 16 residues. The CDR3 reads CASSNSDRRQADTQYF. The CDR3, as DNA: TGTGCCAGCAGTAACTCGGACAGAAGGCAGGCAGATACGCAGTATTTT. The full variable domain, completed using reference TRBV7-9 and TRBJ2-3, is DTGVSQNPRHKITKRGQNVTFRCDPISEHNRLYWYRQTLGQGPEFLTYFQNEAQLEKSRLLSDRFSAERPKGSFSTLEIQRTEQGDSAMYLCASSNSDRRQADTQYFGPGTRLTVL.

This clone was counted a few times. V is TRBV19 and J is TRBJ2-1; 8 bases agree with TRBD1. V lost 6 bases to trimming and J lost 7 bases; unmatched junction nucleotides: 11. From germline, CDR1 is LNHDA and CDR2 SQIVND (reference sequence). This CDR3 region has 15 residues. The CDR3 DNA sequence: TGTGCCAGTAGCCCTGGAGGCGGACAGGGTAATGAGCAGTTCTTC. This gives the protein CASSPGGGQGNEQFF.

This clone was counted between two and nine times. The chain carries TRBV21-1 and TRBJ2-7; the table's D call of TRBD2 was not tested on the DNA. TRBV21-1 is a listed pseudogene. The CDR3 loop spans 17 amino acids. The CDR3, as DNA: TGTGCCAGCAGCACAATCCCTCGACTAGCGGGAACCTACGAGCAGTACTTC. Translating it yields CASSTIPRLAGTYEQYF.

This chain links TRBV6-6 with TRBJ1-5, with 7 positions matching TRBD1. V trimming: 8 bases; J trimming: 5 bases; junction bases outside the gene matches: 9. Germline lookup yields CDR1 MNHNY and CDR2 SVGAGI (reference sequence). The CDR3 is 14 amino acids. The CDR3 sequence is CASGPQGPHQPQHF. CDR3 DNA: TGTGCCAGCGGCCCACAGGGGCCCCATCAGCCCCAGCATTTT.

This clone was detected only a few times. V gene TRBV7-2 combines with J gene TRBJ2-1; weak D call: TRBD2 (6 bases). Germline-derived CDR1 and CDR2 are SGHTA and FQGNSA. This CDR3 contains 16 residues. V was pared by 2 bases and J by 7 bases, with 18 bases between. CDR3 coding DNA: TGTGCCAGCAGCTTAAGTTATCCGGGACTTAGGAATGAGCAGTTCTTC. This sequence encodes CASSLSYPGLRNEQFF.

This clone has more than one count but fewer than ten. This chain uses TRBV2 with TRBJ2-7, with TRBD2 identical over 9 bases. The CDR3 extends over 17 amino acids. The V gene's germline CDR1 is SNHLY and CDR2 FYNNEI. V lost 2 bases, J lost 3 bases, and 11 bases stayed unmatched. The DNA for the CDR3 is TGTGCCAGCAGTGAACCCGATACTAGCGGGTGGTACTACGAGCAGTACTTC. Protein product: CASSEPDTSGWYYEQYF.

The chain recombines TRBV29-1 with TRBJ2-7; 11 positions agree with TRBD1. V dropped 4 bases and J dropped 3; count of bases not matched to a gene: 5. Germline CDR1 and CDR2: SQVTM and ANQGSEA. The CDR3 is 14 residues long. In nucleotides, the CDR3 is TGCAGCGTTGGAAGAGGGACAGGGGGCTACGAGCAGTACTTC. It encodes CSVGRGTGGYEQYF.

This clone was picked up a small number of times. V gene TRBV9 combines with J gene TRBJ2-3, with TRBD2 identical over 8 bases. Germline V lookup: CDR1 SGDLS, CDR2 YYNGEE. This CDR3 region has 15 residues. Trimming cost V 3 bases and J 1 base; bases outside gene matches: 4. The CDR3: CASSETSVRTDTQYF. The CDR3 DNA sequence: TGTGCCAGCAGCGAGACTAGCGTCCGCACAGATACGCAGTATTTT.

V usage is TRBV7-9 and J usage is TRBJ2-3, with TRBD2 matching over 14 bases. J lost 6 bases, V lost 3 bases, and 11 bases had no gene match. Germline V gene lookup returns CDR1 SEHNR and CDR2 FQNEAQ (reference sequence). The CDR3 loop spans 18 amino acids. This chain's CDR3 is CASSFSPTSGRAIDTQYF. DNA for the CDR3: TGTGCCAGCAGCTTTTCTCCGACTAGCGGGAGGGCCATCGATACGCAGTATTTT. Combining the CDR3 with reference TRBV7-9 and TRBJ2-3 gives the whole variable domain DTGVSQNPRHKITKRGQNVTFRCDPISEHNRLYWYRQTLGQGPEFLTYFQNEAQLEKSRLLSDRFSAERPKGSFSTLEIQRTEQGDSAMYLCASSFSPTSGRAIDTQYFGPGTRLTVL.

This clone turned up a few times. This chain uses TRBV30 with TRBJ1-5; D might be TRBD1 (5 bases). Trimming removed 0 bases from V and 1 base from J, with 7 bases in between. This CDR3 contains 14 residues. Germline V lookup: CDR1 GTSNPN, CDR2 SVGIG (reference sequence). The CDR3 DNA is TGTGCCTGGAGTGTTAGGGGAAGCAATCAGCCCCAGCATTTT. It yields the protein CAWSVRGSNQPQHF.

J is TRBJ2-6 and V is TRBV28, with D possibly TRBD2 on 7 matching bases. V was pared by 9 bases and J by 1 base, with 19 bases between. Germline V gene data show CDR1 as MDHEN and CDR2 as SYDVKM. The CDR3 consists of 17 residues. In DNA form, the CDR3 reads TGTGCCAGTTTTTCGGGCGGGGGCCTGTCTGGGGCCAACGTCCTGACTTTC. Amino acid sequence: CASFSGGGLSGANVLTF.

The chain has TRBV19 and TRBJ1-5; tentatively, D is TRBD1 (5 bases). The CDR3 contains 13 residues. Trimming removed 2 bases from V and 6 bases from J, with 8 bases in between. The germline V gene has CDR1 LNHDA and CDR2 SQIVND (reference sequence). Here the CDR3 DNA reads TGTGCCAGTAGTATATGGGGCGGTCAGCCCCAGCATTTT. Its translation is CASSIWGGQPQHF.

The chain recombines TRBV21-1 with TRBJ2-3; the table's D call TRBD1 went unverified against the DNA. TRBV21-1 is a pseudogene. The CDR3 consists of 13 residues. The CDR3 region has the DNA TGTGCCAGCAGGACGGGCAAGGGGGATACGCAGTATTTT. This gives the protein CASRTGKGDTQYF.

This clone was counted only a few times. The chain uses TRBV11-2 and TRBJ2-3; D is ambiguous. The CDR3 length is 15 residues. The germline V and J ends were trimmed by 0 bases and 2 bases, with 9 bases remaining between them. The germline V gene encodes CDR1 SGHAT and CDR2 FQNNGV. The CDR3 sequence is CASSLDPAATDTQYF. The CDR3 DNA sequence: TGTGCCAGCAGCTTAGATCCCGCGGCCACAGATACGCAGTATTTT.

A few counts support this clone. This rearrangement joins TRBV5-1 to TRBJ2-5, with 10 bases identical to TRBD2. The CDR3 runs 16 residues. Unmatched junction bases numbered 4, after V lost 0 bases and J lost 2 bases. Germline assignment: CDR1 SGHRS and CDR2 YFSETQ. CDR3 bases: TGCGCCAGCAGCTTGGGTGGACTAGCGGATCAAGAGACCCAGTACTTC. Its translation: CASSLGGLADQETQYF.

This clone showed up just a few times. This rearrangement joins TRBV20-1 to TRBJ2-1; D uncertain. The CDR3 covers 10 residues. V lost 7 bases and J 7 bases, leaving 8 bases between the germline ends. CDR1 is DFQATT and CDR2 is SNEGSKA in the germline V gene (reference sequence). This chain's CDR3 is CSVAENEQFF. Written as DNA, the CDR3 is TGCAGTGTCGCTGAGAATGAGCAGTTCTTC.

The CDR3 is CASRSQDRPEKLFF. In DNA form, the CDR3 reads TGTGCCAGTAGATCACAGGACCGACCTGAAAAACTGTTTTTT. The chain recombines TRBV19 with TRBJ1-4; perhaps TRBD1 as D (5 bases). The CDR3 contains 14 residues. V gave up 6 bases and J gave up 7 bases, with 15 bases separating them. In germline, CDR1 is LNHDA, CDR2 SQIVND (reference sequence). Variable domain in full (rest from reference TRBV19 and TRBJ1-4): DGGITQSPKYLFRKEGQNVTLSCEQNLNHDAMYWYRQDPGQGLRLIYYSQIVNDFQKGDIAEGYSVSREKKESFPLTVTSAQKNPTAFYLCASRSQDRPEKLFFGSGTQLSVL.

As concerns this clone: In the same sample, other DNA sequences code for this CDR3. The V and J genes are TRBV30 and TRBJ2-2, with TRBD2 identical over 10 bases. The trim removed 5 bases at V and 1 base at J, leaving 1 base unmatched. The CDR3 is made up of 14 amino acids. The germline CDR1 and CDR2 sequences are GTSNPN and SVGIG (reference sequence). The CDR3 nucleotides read TGTGCCTGGCGACTAGCGGGGAACACCGGGGAGCTGTTTTTT. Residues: CAWRLAGNTGELFF.